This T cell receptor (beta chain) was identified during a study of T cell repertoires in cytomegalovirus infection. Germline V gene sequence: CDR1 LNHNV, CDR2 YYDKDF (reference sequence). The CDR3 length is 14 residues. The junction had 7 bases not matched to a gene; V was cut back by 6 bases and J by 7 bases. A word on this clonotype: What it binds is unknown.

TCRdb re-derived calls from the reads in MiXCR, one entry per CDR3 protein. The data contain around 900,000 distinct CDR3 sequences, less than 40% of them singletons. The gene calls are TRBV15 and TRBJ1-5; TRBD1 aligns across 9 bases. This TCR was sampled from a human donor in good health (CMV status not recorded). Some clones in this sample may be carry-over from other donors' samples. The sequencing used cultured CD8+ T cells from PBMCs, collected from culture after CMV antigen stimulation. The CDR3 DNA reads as TGTGCCACCAGGTTACAGGGGGCAAGGCAGCCCCAGCATTTT. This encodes CATRLQGARQPQHF.